These T cell receptor beta chains were read from a single sample in a study of blood T cell repertoires in COVID-19. Sequencing used immunoSEQ multiplex PCR; TCRdb keeps in-frame clones, though not all of them. This table holds approximately 150,000 clones, approximately 90% found once. Sequencing was done on a sample of peripheral blood. All receptors come from a woman aged 60-75 years with active or convalescent COVID-19. Both conserved end residues are part of each CDR3. D genes are given only for firm matches. Rows give clone size only sometimes, using once, few, many, or a class for an expanded clone.

v_call: TRBV6-4; j_call: TRBJ2-2; d_call: -; clone_size: -; cdr3_aa: CASSDEVGGAHTGELFF; cdr3_nt: TGTGCCAGCAGTGACGAGGTTGGGGGGGCGCACACCGGGGAGCTGTTTTTT
v_call: TRBV5-4; j_call: TRBJ2-2; d_call: TRBD2; clone_size: -; cdr3_aa: CASSPTTGGGAVGELFF; cdr3_nt: TGTGCCAGCAGCCCGACGACGGGCGGGGGGGCCGTCGGGGAGCTGTTTTTT
v_call: TRBV7-2; j_call: TRBJ2-4; d_call: -; clone_size: -; cdr3_aa: CASSLVPTYPSNIQYF; cdr3_nt: TGTGCCAGCAGCTTAGTTCCAACCTACCCCTCGAACATTCAGTACTTC
v_call: TRBV10-3; j_call: TRBJ1-2; d_call: -; clone_size: -; cdr3_aa: CAISEDRLNYGYTF; cdr3_nt: TGTGCCATCAGTGAGGACAGGTTGAACTATGGCTACACCTTC
v_call: TRBV19; j_call: TRBJ2-1; d_call: -; clone_size: -; cdr3_aa: CASSIGASLSAEQFF; cdr3_nt: TGTGCCAGTAGTATAGGCGCTAGTTTGAGTGCTGAGCAGTTCTTC
v_call: TRBV10-3; j_call: TRBJ2-7; d_call: TRBD1; clone_size: -; cdr3_aa: CAISDVAGQGSLEQYF; cdr3_nt: TGTGCCATCAGTGATGTGGCGGGACAGGGTAGTCTCGAGCAGTACTTC
v_call: TRBV7-2; j_call: TRBJ2-6; d_call: -; clone_size: -; cdr3_aa: CASSSRLRDSTTGANVLTF; cdr3_nt: TGTGCCAGCAGCTCTCGACTCCGGGACTCCACTACTGGGGCCAACGTCCTGACTTTC
v_call: TRBV4-3; j_call: TRBJ2-5; d_call: TRBD2; clone_size: -; cdr3_aa: CASSQERWEGPGETQYF; cdr3_nt: TGCGCCAGCAGCCAAGAGAGGTGGGAGGGGCCGGGGGAGACCCAGTACTTC
v_call: TRBV12-5; j_call: TRBJ1-6; d_call: -; clone_size: once; cdr3_aa: CASGRGDYNSPLHF; cdr3_nt: TGTGCTAGTGGGCGCGGAGACTATAATTCACCCCTCCACTTT
v_call: TRBV5-1; j_call: TRBJ2-3; d_call: TRBD1; clone_size: -; cdr3_aa: CASSNPTGAGADTQYF; cdr3_nt: TGCGCCAGCAGCAACCCGACAGGGGCGGGCGCAGATACGCAGTATTTT
v_call: TRBV19; j_call: TRBJ1-2; d_call: -; clone_size: few; cdr3_aa: CASSLTGFYGYTF; cdr3_nt: TGTGCCAGTAGCCTGACAGGCTTCTATGGCTACACCTTC
v_call: TRBV11-2; j_call: TRBJ2-3; d_call: -; clone_size: -; cdr3_aa: CASSLQDRRWSRTDTQYF; cdr3_nt: TGTGCCAGCAGCTTGCAGGATAGGAGGTGGTCGAGGACAGATACGCAGTATTTT
v_call: TRBV6-5; j_call: TRBJ2-3; d_call: -; clone_size: -; cdr3_aa: CASSSGVSDTQYF; cdr3_nt: TGTGCCAGCAGCTCCGGGGTTTCAGATACGCAGTATTTT
v_call: TRBV19; j_call: TRBJ2-3; d_call: TRBD1; clone_size: -; cdr3_aa: CASSKGQGAVTQYF; cdr3_nt: TGTGCCAGTAGTAAGGGACAGGGGGCCGTGACGCAGTATTTT
v_call: TRBV19; j_call: TRBJ1-2; d_call: -; clone_size: -; cdr3_aa: CASSIGRGQHYGYTF; cdr3_nt: TGTGCCAGTAGTATAGGTAGGGGACAACACTATGGCTACACCTTC
v_call: TRBV18; j_call: TRBJ1-3; d_call: -; clone_size: -; cdr3_aa: CASSPGTTGNTIYF; cdr3_nt: TGTGCCAGCTCACCTGGGACAACAGGAAACACCATATATTTT
v_call: TRBV29-1; j_call: TRBJ1-1; d_call: TRBD1; clone_size: -; cdr3_aa: CSAGGTGRSTEAFF; cdr3_nt: TGCAGCGCTGGGGGGACAGGGCGGAGCACTGAAGCTTTCTTT
v_call: TRBV12-3/TRBV12-4; j_call: TRBJ1-2; d_call: -; clone_size: -; cdr3_aa: CASSPQGYYGYTF; cdr3_nt: TGTGCCAGCAGTCCCCAGGGGTACTATGGCTACACCTTC
v_call: TRBV2; j_call: TRBJ2-5; d_call: -; clone_size: -; cdr3_aa: CASSGDFIEETQYF; cdr3_nt: TGTGCCAGCAGTGGGGACTTTATTGAAGAGACCCAGTACTTC
v_call: TRBV27; j_call: TRBJ1-1; d_call: TRBD1; clone_size: -; cdr3_aa: CASSRTGGTEAFF; cdr3_nt: TGTGCCAGCAGTCGGACAGGGGGCACTGAAGCTTTCTTT
v_call: TRBV10-3; j_call: TRBJ2-1; d_call: TRBD2; clone_size: -; cdr3_aa: CAISEGIAGVYNEQFF; cdr3_nt: TGTGCCATCAGTGAGGGCATAGCGGGGGTATACAATGAGCAGTTCTTC
v_call: TRBV10-2; j_call: TRBJ1-6; d_call: -; clone_size: few; cdr3_aa: CASTHGGAYNSPLHF; cdr3_nt: TGCGCCAGCACCCACGGGGGGGCTTATAATTCACCCCTCCACTTT
v_call: TRBV9; j_call: TRBJ2-2; d_call: TRBD2; clone_size: -; cdr3_aa: CASSDPSGGNTGELFF; cdr3_nt: TGTGCCAGCAGCGATCCTAGCGGGGGGAATACCGGGGAGCTGTTTTTT
v_call: TRBV29-1; j_call: TRBJ2-5; d_call: -; clone_size: -; cdr3_aa: CSVDTDYQETQYF; cdr3_nt: TGCAGCGTTGACACAGACTACCAGGAGACCCAGTACTTC
v_call: TRBV15; j_call: TRBJ1-5; d_call: TRBD1; clone_size: -; cdr3_aa: CATSNGQATNQPQHF; cdr3_nt: TGTGCCACCAGCAATGGACAGGCGACTAATCAGCCCCAGCATTTT
v_call: TRBV7-2; j_call: TRBJ2-7; d_call: -; clone_size: -; cdr3_aa: CASSLWYGYEQYF; cdr3_nt: TGTGCCAGCAGCTTATGGTACGGTTACGAGCAGTACTTC
v_call: TRBV5-4; j_call: TRBJ2-1; d_call: TRBD2; clone_size: -; cdr3_aa: CASSPEPSGGAREQFF; cdr3_nt: TGTGCCAGCAGCCCGGAACCTAGCGGGGGGGCACGGGAGCAGTTCTTC
v_call: TRBV3-1/TRBV3-2; j_call: TRBJ2-2; d_call: -; clone_size: -; cdr3_aa: CASSQELNLAGELFF; cdr3_nt: TGTGCCAGCAGCCAAGAACTAAATCTCGCCGGGGAGCTGTTTTTT
v_call: TRBV5-1; j_call: TRBJ2-7; d_call: TRBD2; clone_size: -; cdr3_aa: CASSAGDSYEQYF; cdr3_nt: TGCGCCAGCAGTGCGGGGGACTCCTACGAGCAGTACTTC
v_call: TRBV3-1/TRBV3-2; j_call: TRBJ2-1; d_call: -; clone_size: -; cdr3_aa: CASSAGWVGEQFF; cdr3_nt: TGTGCCAGCAGCGCGGGCTGGGTTGGTGAGCAGTTCTTC
v_call: TRBV6-5; j_call: TRBJ1-2; d_call: -; clone_size: -; cdr3_aa: CASSYSRGFYGYTF; cdr3_nt: TGTGCCAGCAGTTACTCGCGGGGTTTCTATGGCTACACCTTC
v_call: TRBV5-1; j_call: TRBJ1-1; d_call: TRBD1; clone_size: -; cdr3_aa: CASSAGQESEAFF; cdr3_nt: TGCGCCAGCAGCGCGGGACAGGAGAGTGAAGCTTTCTTT
v_call: TRBV4-3; j_call: TRBJ2-1; d_call: -; clone_size: -; cdr3_aa: CASSQDRGTYNEQFF; cdr3_nt: TGCGCCAGCAGCCAAGACAGGGGAACCTACAATGAGCAGTTCTTC
v_call: TRBV12-3/TRBV12-4; j_call: TRBJ1-1; d_call: -; clone_size: -; cdr3_aa: CASSTRTAGAFF; cdr3_nt: TGTGCCAGCAGCACAAGGACTGCGGGGGCTTTCTTT
v_call: TRBV7-2; j_call: TRBJ2-5; d_call: TRBD2; clone_size: -; cdr3_aa: CASSLALLASRGETQYF; cdr3_nt: TGTGCCAGCAGCTTAGCCTTACTAGCGTCCCGCGGAGAGACCCAGTACTTC
v_call: TRBV30; j_call: TRBJ1-4; d_call: -; clone_size: -; cdr3_aa: CAWRGSEENEKLFF; cdr3_nt: TGTGCCTGGAGGGGGTCGGAGGAAAATGAAAAACTGTTTTTT
v_call: TRBV3-1/TRBV3-2; j_call: TRBJ2-1; d_call: TRBD1; clone_size: -; cdr3_aa: CASSFDRADEQFF; cdr3_nt: TGTGCCAGCAGCTTCGACAGGGCCGATGAGCAGTTCTTC
v_call: TRBV12-3/TRBV12-4; j_call: TRBJ2-1; d_call: -; clone_size: -; cdr3_aa: CASRETGYNEQFF; cdr3_nt: TGTGCCAGCAGAGAAACAGGTTACAATGAGCAGTTCTTC
v_call: TRBV6-6; j_call: TRBJ2-5; d_call: -; clone_size: once; cdr3_aa: CASSYSVKTSQETQYF; cdr3_nt: TGTGCCAGCAGTTACTCGGTTAAAACTAGCCAAGAGACCCAGTACTTC
v_call: TRBV7-2; j_call: TRBJ2-3; d_call: TRBD2; clone_size: -; cdr3_aa: CATKSGGATDTQYF; cdr3_nt: TGTGCCACCAAAAGCGGGGGGGCGACAGATACGCAGTATTTT
v_call: TRBV3-1/TRBV3-2; j_call: TRBJ1-5; d_call: -; clone_size: -; cdr3_aa: CASSQGQLNNQPQHF; cdr3_nt: TGTGCCAGCAGCCAAGGACAGTTAAACAATCAGCCCCAGCATTTT
v_call: TRBV7-4; j_call: TRBJ1-5; d_call: TRBD1; clone_size: -; cdr3_aa: CASSVRTGGDQPQHF; cdr3_nt: TGTGCCAGCAGCGTAAGGACAGGGGGCGATCAGCCCCAGCATTTT
v_call: TRBV2; j_call: TRBJ2-1; d_call: TRBD2; clone_size: -; cdr3_aa: CASIGLAGGKNEQFF; cdr3_nt: TGTGCCAGCATCGGACTAGCGGGGGGTAAAAATGAGCAGTTCTTC
v_call: TRBV6-5; j_call: TRBJ1-6; d_call: TRBD1; clone_size: -; cdr3_aa: CASSQGEGSPLHF; cdr3_nt: TGTGCCAGCAGTCAGGGGGAAGGTTCACCCCTCCACTTT
v_call: TRBV11-2; j_call: TRBJ1-1; d_call: -; clone_size: medium-sized; cdr3_aa: CASSEQRNTEAFF; cdr3_nt: TGTGCCAGCAGCGAGCAAAGGAACACTGAAGCTTTCTTT
v_call: TRBV20-1; j_call: TRBJ1-2; d_call: -; clone_size: -; cdr3_aa: CSAGEQGPNTF; cdr3_nt: TGCAGTGCAGGGGAACAGGGCCCCAACACCTTC